This TCR beta chain was identified during a study of response to subunit inactivated influenza vaccine listed by TCRdb under 2018. Study-wide context: Deep quantitative T cell receptor repertoire profiling was used in the study to track responses to a trivalent subunit inactivated influenza vaccine. What the work shows at the level of the full study, not this receptor alone: According to the authors, only a limited number of new T cells may be recruited by each seasonal influenza vaccination.

Library method: RT-PCR. For sequencing, an Illumina HiSeq 2500 was employed. The public reads were reprocessed in TCRdb via fastp at Q25 and MiXCR, keeping in-frame beta chains. Rows merge per CDR3 protein into single entries with the most common DNA and genes. In all, the sample holds roughly 540,000 distinct CDR3 sequences, and under 30% of those were seen once. Of the sample, under 3.5% is held by the ten largest clones. This clonotype was seen more than once but under ten times. Its antigen is currently not known. Base qualities are not at hand, and no much larger clone is one base apart. The CDR3 spans 11 residues, from the cysteine through the phenylalanine. Only the CDR3 part of the read is kept: 33 bases, read in frame from the first base. V and J are truncated by 0 bases and 7 bases respectively, leaving an intervening sequence of 7 bases. Via the germline V gene (reference sequence), CDR1 is DFQATT and CDR2 SNEGSKA.

This same sample was also part of a study on T cells expressing NK-cell markers. According to the second study: 5'RACE template switching, by which a universal primer site and unique molecular identifiers were added, was used to make TCR beta cDNA libraries. TCR beta-chain repertoires were profiled in sorted CD3+CD56+NKG2C+, CD3+CD56+NKG2C- and CD3+CD56-NKG2C+ T-cell subsets from several donors. Seven of the eight sequenced donors were HCMV-seropositive and one was HCMV-seronegative. In several experiments an anti-gammadeltaTCR antibody was added to restrict sorting to alphabetaTCR-expressing T cells. In six donors, the dominant CD3+CD56+NKG2C+ clonotypes were found to rank among the top 10 CD8+ clonotypes and to make up roughly 1.0-8% of CD8+ T cells. Those dominant clonotypes were again the most abundant among CD3+CD56-NKG2C+ cells in a handful of donors, at roughly 25-60.1%. Whether the expanded NKG2C-expressing T cell clones were specific for HCMV antigens remained unclear. All eight donors whose samples were sequenced were randomly selected healthy volunteers, three of them men and five women. A commercial ELISA kit detecting HCMV-specific IgG in serum was used to determine HCMV serostatus. Ficoll density gradient centrifugation was used to isolate peripheral blood mononuclear cells from blood. CD4+ and CD8+ T cells were isolated from PBMC by magnetic immunoseparation with Miltenyi isolation kits. Priming for cDNA synthesis came from the TCR beta constant segment, and two successive PCR amplification steps followed. Libraries were sequenced as 2 x 150 bp reads on Illumina HiSeq 2000/2500, MiSeq or NextSeq. MIGEC handled demultiplexing of the reads and grouping by UMI, while MiTCR was used to assemble and quantify clonotypes. Only TCR cDNA sequences supported by at least two reads were kept to exclude erroneous sequences. The tcR package was used for downstream repertoire analysis, and clonotypes were matched between fractions using CDR3 nucleotide sequence together with V segment. VDJmatch was used to annotate antigen specificity against VDJdb, with one amino acid substitution allowed in CDR3.

This specimen was CD4+ T cells sorted from PBMCs, taken roughly 13 days after vaccination. The clonotype originates from a man aged 50 or older who received an inactivated influenza vaccine. Donor details come from another sample of the same person, matched by shared clones. The rearrangement joined TRBV20-1 to TRBJ2-7; the D gene is not confidently resolved. In nucleotides, the sequence is TGCAGTGCTAGAGATCACCCTGAGCAGTACTTC. It translates to CSARDHPEQYF.